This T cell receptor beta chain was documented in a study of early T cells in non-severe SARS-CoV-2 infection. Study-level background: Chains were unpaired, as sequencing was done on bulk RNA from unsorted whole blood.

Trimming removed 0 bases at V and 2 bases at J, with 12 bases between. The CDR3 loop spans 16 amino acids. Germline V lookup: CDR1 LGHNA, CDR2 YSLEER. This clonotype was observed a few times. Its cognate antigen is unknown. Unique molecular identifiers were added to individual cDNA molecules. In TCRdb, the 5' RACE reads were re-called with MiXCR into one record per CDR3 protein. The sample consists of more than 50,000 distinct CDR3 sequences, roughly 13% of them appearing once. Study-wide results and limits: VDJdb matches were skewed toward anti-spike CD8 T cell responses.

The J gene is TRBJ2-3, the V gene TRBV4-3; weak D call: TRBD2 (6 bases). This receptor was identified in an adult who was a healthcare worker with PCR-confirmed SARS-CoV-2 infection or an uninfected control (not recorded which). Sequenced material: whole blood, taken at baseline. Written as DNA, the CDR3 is TGCGCCAGCAGCCAAGATATACTAGCAGACACAGATACGCAGTATTTT. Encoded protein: CASSQDILADTDTQYF.